This passage covers 15 T cell receptor beta chains from one sample sequenced in a study of PD-1 blockade in mismatch repair-deficient tumors. Only in-frame clones appear in the TCRdb table, and some are missing; sequencing was by immunoSEQ multiplex PCR. The table has 35,000 to 40,000 clones, more than 75% seen once. The source material was peripheral blood, sampled 4 weeks after starting pembrolizumab. The receptor set was obtained from an adult with mismatch repair-deficient cancer.

The chain carries TRBV6-5 and TRBJ1-1, with D possibly matching TRBD1 (6 bases). Per germline, CDR1 MNHEY and CDR2 SVGAGI. CDR3 length: 15 amino acids. Trimming cost V 0 bases and J 11 bases, with 19 bases left between them. CDR3 in amino acids: CASSYSINQGFTAFF. The CDR3 coding sequence is TGTGCCAGCAGTTACTCTATCAACCAGGGGTTTACGGCTTTCTTT.

This clone was counted between two and nine times. The chain carries TRBV4-2 and TRBJ1-1, with D perhaps matching TRBD1 (5 bases). Germline values: CDR1 LGHNA, CDR2 YNFKEQ. V was cut by 1 base and J by 4 bases, with 10 bases left in between. CDR3 length: 14 residues. The chain's CDR3 is CASSQVQGPTEAFF. The CDR3 DNA sequence: TGTGCCAGCAGCCAAGTGCAGGGTCCCACTGAAGCTTTCTTT.

V and J are TRBV5-5 and TRBJ2-1; no firm D call. Germline V CDR1 and CDR2: SGHKS, YYEKEE (reference sequence). The CDR3 has 13 amino acids. The V and J ends lost 0 bases and 7 bases respectively, with 8 bases between them. CDR3 loop: CASSLAMLNEQFF. In DNA form, the CDR3 reads TGTGCCAGCAGCTTGGCCATGCTAAATGAGCAGTTCTTC.

The chain carries TRBV7-3 and TRBJ2-6; possible D gene TRBD1, 6 bases. The CDR3 is 17 amino acids. With 5 bases removed from V and 0 bases from J, the gap between germline ends came to 14 bases. Germline V gene lookup returns CDR1 SGHTA and CDR2 FQGTGA. CDR3 sequence: CASSLRQVLSGANVLTF. The DNA for the CDR3 is TGTGCCAGCAGCCTTAGACAGGTTCTCTCTGGGGCCAACGTCCTGACTTTC.

V gene TRBV6-1 combines with J gene TRBJ2-1, with D perhaps TRBD1 (5 bases). Germline V gives CDR1 MNHNS, CDR2 SASEGT. The CDR3 sequence is 13 residues long. Trimming took 5 bases from V and 6 from J, leaving 11 bases between them. CDR3 bases: TGTGCCAGCAGTAAGGGGTGGGGCAATGAGCAGTTCTTC. Translated, it gives CASSKGWGNEQFF.

The chain couples TRBV27 to TRBJ2-1; D remains ambiguous. This CDR3 has 13 residues. Looked up from germline, CDR1 is MNHEY and CDR2 is SMNVEV (reference sequence). Trimming shortened V by 3 bases and J by 5 bases, and 8 bases separated the two germline ends. The DNA of the CDR3 is TGTGCCAGCAGTTTGGGAAACAACAATGAGCAGTTCTTC. Translation: CASSLGNNNEQFF.

V and J are TRBV7-2 and TRBJ2-1; no reliable D call. The ends were cut back, 2 bases at V and 5 bases at J, with 13 bases in the middle. Germline lookup yields CDR1 SGHTA and CDR2 FQGNSA. The CDR3 spans 15 residues. The CDR3: CASSLQGLNNNEQFF. As DNA, the CDR3 is TGTGCCAGCAGCTTACAAGGGCTAAACAACAATGAGCAGTTCTTC.

The rearrangement uses TRBV27 and TRBJ2-6; 10 bases agree with TRBD2. This CDR3 region has 17 residues. The V and J ends lost 3 bases and 4 bases, in that order; junction bases with no gene match: 6. In germline, CDR1 is MNHEY, CDR2 SMNVEV (reference sequence). CDR3 protein: CASSFWLAGAGANVLTF. The CDR3 DNA is TGTGCCAGCAGTTTCTGGCTAGCGGGAGCGGGGGCCAACGTCCTGACTTTC.

The chain uses TRBV28 and TRBJ2-1, with D perhaps TRBD1 (6 bases). The CDR3 totals 15 residues. Germline loops: CDR1 MDHEN, CDR2 SYDVKM. V was shortened by 4 bases and J by 6 bases, with 16 bases between the two germline ends. For the CDR3, the DNA is TGTGCCAGCAGTTCGACCGGGACAATGGGCAATGAGCAGTTCTTC. Its translation is CASSSTGTMGNEQFF.

This rearrangement joins TRBV7-9 to TRBJ2-7, with D possibly matching TRBD2 (6 bases). The V gene lost 6 bases and the J gene lost 2 bases, with 11 bases spanning the gap. Germline CDR1 reads SEHNR; CDR2 reads FQNEAQ (reference sequence). This CDR3 contains 13 residues. In nucleotides, the CDR3 is TGTGCCAGCAGTGGGCGGGGAACCTACGAGCAGTACTTC. Amino acid sequence: CASSGRGTYEQYF. Filled out from reference TRBV7-9 and TRBJ2-7, the complete variable domain reads DTGVSQNPRHKITKRGQNVTFRCDPISEHNRLYWYRQTLGQGPEFLTYFQNEAQLEKSRLLSDRFSAERPKGSFSTLEIQRTEQGDSAMYLCASSGRGTYEQYFGPGTRLTVT.

This chain's CDR3 is CAWSVLRGFTYNEQFF. In nucleotides, the CDR3 is TGTGCCTGGAGTGTACTCCGGGGATTCACCTACAATGAGCAGTTCTTC. The chain employs TRBV30 and TRBJ2-1; D may be TRBD2 (5 bases). V was trimmed by 0 bases and J by 2 bases, leaving 14 bases between them. Germline V gene sequence: CDR1 GTSNPN, CDR2 SVGIG (reference sequence). The length of the CDR3 is 16 residues.

The chain employs TRBV28 and TRBJ2-1, with D possibly called TRBD1 or TRBD2 (5 bases each). Germline-derived CDR1 and CDR2 are MDHEN and SYDVKM. The CDR3 runs 14 residues. The V end lost 7 bases, the J end lost 0 bases, and 10 bases lay between the germline ends. The CDR3 DNA reads as TGTGCCAGCATGGCAGGGAGCTCCTACAATGAGCAGTTCTTC. Protein: CASMAGSSYNEQFF.

V gene TRBV10-3 combines with J gene TRBJ2-1; 8 nucleotides agree with TRBD1. Looked up from germline, CDR1 is ENHRY and CDR2 is SYGVKD. The trim removed 7 bases at V and 1 base at J, leaving 6 bases unmatched. CDR3 length equals 15 residues. The chain's CDR3 is CAINSGQGSYNEQFF. CDR3 in DNA: TGTGCCATCAATTCAGGACAGGGTTCCTACAATGAGCAGTTCTTC.

The V and J genes are TRBV4-2 and TRBJ2-5; the D is unclear. This CDR3 is 14 amino acids long. CDR1 and CDR2 (germline): LGHNA, YNFKEQ. The V gene lost 4 bases and the J gene lost 1 base, with 10 bases spanning the gap. DNA of the CDR3: TGTGCCAGCAGCCTGATGGCCCTCCAAGAGACCCAGTACTTC. Protein: CASSLMALQETQYF.

This clone turned up a few times. The J gene is TRBJ2-1, the V gene TRBV30; tentative D call: TRBD1 (5 bases). V gave up 0 bases and J gave up 12 bases, with 12 bases separating them. CDR3 size: 12 residues. Germline V lookup: CDR1 GTSNPN, CDR2 SVGIG (reference sequence). Here the CDR3 reads CAWSVQESGQFF. In nucleotides, the CDR3 is TGTGCCTGGAGTGTACAGGAGAGTGGGCAGTTCTTC.